The clone carrying this T cell receptor beta chain was counted a few times. Sample time point: before trial treatment. Low-dose radiotherapy, low-dose cyclophosphamide, aspirin, ipilimumab and nivolumab were all given to the donors. Eligible patients had advanced solid tumors lacking tumor-infiltrating lymphocytes. This CDR3 spans 15 amino acids. V was pared by 4 bases and J by 2 bases, with 10 bases between. Germline loops: CDR1 SGHRS, CDR2 YFSETQ. With TRAV- and TRBV-specific primers, first-strand cDNA was made, covering the alpha and beta chains. TCR amplification involved 20 to 25 PCR cycles with a constant-region primer and V-primer adapter. Amplification of isolated mRNA was accomplished via in vitro transcription. TCRdb re-analysed the reads in MiXCR, keeping a single row per CDR3 protein. This sample has about 89,000 distinct CDR3 sequences, with under 9.5% found just once. These data belong to a study of low-dose radiotherapy and immunotherapy resistance in tumors. The wider study: It was 1 Gy per fraction every two weeks that Cohort 2 received, adding up to 13 Gy over 26 weeks.

This specimen was PBMCs, taken before treatment. The V and J genes are TRBV5-1 and TRBJ2-6; no definite D call. The receptor was isolated from a male donor with prostate cancer. The chain's CDR3 is CASSTRLTGANVLTF. The CDR3 bases are TGCGCCAGCAGCACCCGGTTGACTGGGGCCAACGTCCTGACTTTC.